Shown below are 14 T cell receptor beta chains from a single sample sequenced in a study of T cells after yellow fever vaccination. Using its own MiXCR run on the 5' RACE reads, TCRdb lists one record per CDR3 protein. The data show hundreds of thousands of distinct CDR3 sequences, about 5.2% seen once. This specimen was CD4+ T cells sorted from PBMCs, taken on the day of the yellow fever booster vaccination. Every receptor here comes from a man younger than 30 who received the YFV17D yellow fever vaccine.

The chain combines TRBV28 with TRBJ2-7, with a tentative D call TRBD1 (5 bases). The CDR3 totals 13 residues. The germline CDR1 and CDR2 sequences are MDHEN and SYDVKM. Deletions cut 10 bases from V and 0 bases from J, with 13 bases between. CDR3: CATRDSSSYEQYV. CDR3 sequence (DNA): TGTGCCACTAGAGACAGTAGCTCCTACGAGCAGTACGTC.

J is TRBJ2-1 and V is TRBV6-5, with D maybe TRBD1 (5 bases). V was clipped by 5 bases and J by 0 bases, with 20 bases between them. Germline CDR1 MNHEY, CDR2 SVGAGI. There are 18 residues in the CDR3. CDR3 amino acids: CASSPDPGQSSSYNEQFF. CDR3 DNA sequence: TGTGCCAGCAGTCCCGATCCAGGGCAAAGTAGCTCCTACAATGAGCAGTTCTTC.

This clonotype occurred a few times. The chain couples TRBV7-3 to TRBJ2-3, with TRBD1 matching over 7 bases. The ends lost 5 bases at V and 5 bases at J; junction bases unmatched: 13. The CDR3 has 16 residues. Germline V gene data show CDR1 as SGHTA and CDR2 as FQGTGA. In DNA, the CDR3 is TGTGCCAGCAGCGTATCCGGGACAGTAGGGAGAGATACGCAGTATTTT. Translating it yields CASSVSGTVGRDTQYF.

The table lists this clonotype with many counts. The chain is built from TRBV2 and TRBJ1-6; D may be TRBD1 (6 bases). Germline V lookup: CDR1 SNHLY, CDR2 FYNNEI. The CDR3 runs to 13 residues. V lost 6 bases, J lost 10 bases, and 13 bases lay in between. The CDR3 region is CASSGRGGSPLHF. CDR3 bases: TGTGCCAGCAGCGGCAGGGGTGGATCACCCCTCCACTTT.

This clonotype turned up a few times. V gene TRBV6-5 combines with J gene TRBJ1-5; 7 nucleotides match TRBD1. The germline CDR1 and CDR2 sequences are MNHEY and SVGAGI. The CDR3 covers 16 residues. After removal of 6 bases from V and 1 base from J, the junction contained 9 bases not matched to a gene. The CDR3 sequence is CASSPQGGPSNQPQHF. DNA of the CDR3: TGTGCCAGCAGCCCCCAGGGGGGGCCGAGCAATCAGCCCCAGCATTTT.

The chain joins TRBV20-1 to TRBJ1-1; D unresolved. Germline V gives CDR1 DFQATT, CDR2 SNEGSKA (reference sequence). This CDR3 has 13 residues. The V gene lost 3 bases and the J gene lost 0 bases, with 8 bases spanning the gap. The CDR3 bases are TGCAGTGCTAGTTGGACGGTGAACACTGAAGCTTTCTTT. Its translation is CSASWTVNTEAFF.

This clonotype was observed many times. The CDR3 nucleotides are TGTGCCATCAGTGAGTCGGGAGTGAATAGCAATCAGCCCCAGCATTTT. Translating it yields CAISESGVNSNQPQHF. The V gene is TRBV10-3, the J gene TRBJ1-5; no clear D. CDR3 length: 16 amino acids. Germline V gene data show CDR1 as ENHRY and CDR2 as SYGVKD. Between the trimmed V and J ends, which lost 0 bases and 0 bases, there was a span of 9 bases.

This clonotype was seen a handful of times. V gene TRBV6-5 combines with J gene TRBJ2-2, with a weak D call TRBD1 (6 bases). The CDR3 has 14 amino acids. V was trimmed by 4 bases and J by 4 bases, leaving 10 bases between them. Germline values: CDR1 MNHEY, CDR2 SVGAGI. The CDR3: CASSSGQSTGELFF. DNA for the CDR3: TGTGCCAGCAGTTCTGGACAGTCCACCGGGGAGCTGTTTTTT.

This clonotype was counted at least ten times. The rearrangement uses TRBV4-3 and TRBJ2-2, with a tentative D call TRBD2 (5 bases). Germline V gene sequence: CDR1 LGHNA, CDR2 YSLEER. V was pared by 6 bases and J by 5 bases, with 16 bases between. The CDR3 covers 15 residues. CDR3: CASRQVAGSTGELFF. CDR3 DNA: TGCGCCAGCAGGCAGGTGGCGGGTTCGACCGGGGAGCTGTTTTTT.

The table lists this clonotype with many counts. The chain joins TRBV21-1 to TRBJ2-3; TRBD2 reflects the table's D call only, with no check against the DNA. TRBV21-1 is a pseudogene locus. CDR3 length: 18 amino acids. The CDR3 loop reads CASSYYRTSGDRTDTQYF. CDR3 coding DNA: TGTGCCAGCAGCTATTACAGGACTAGCGGGGACCGCACAGATACGCAGTATTTT.

This clonotype was detected ten times or more. The chain combines TRBV10-3 with TRBJ2-3; D gene ambiguous. Trimming pared 4 bases from V and 1 base from J, leaving 9 bases between. Looked up from germline, CDR1 is ENHRY and CDR2 is SYGVKD. The CDR3 extends over 14 amino acids. The CDR3 DNA sequence: TGTGCCATCAGTGCCGGTCTCCGCACAGATACGCAGTATTTT. Translated: CAISAGLRTDTQYF.

The table lists this clonotype with a few counts. J is TRBJ2-1 and V is TRBV7-2; tentatively, D is TRBD2 (5 bases). Germline V gene sequence: CDR1 SGHTA, CDR2 FQGNSA. V lost 7 bases to trimming and J lost 1 base, with 11 bases between them. The CDR3 runs 14 residues. The CDR3 sequence: CASNPPGSYNEQFF. Written as DNA, the CDR3 is TGTGCCAGCAACCCCCCGGGGTCCTACAATGAGCAGTTCTTC.

Only a few counts were recorded for this clonotype. This chain joins TRBV18 and TRBJ2-4, with 7 nucleotides matching TRBD2. V dropped 3 bases and J dropped 9; count of bases not matched to a gene: 8. The CDR3 sequence is 14 residues long. The germline V gene encodes CDR1 KGHSH and CDR2 LQKENI. The CDR3 spells CASSPSGAATIQYF. For the CDR3, the DNA is TGTGCCAGCTCACCGAGCGGGGCTGCGACCATTCAGTACTTC.

This clonotype was recorded at least ten times. This rearrangement joins TRBV12-3 or TRBV12-4 to TRBJ1-5, with no clear D. The CDR3 runs to 15 residues. V lost 6 bases, J lost 3 bases, and 15 bases lay in between. The CDR3 coding sequence is TGTGCCAGCAGCGAAAAACAGAGTTCCAATCAGCCCCAGCATTTT. It codes for CASSEKQSSNQPQHF.